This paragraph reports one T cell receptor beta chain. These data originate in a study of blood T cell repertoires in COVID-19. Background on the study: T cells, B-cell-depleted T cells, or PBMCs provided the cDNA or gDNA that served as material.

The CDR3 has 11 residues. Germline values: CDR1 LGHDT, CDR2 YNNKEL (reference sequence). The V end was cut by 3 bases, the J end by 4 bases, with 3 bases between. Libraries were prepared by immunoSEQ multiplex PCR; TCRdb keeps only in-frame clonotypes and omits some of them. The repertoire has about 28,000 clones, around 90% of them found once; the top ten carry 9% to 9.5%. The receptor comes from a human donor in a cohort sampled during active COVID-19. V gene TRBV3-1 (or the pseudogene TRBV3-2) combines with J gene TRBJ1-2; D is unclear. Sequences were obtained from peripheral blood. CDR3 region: CASSQAYGYTF. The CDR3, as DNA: TGTGCCAGCAGCCAGGCCTATGGCTACACCTTC.